The rows below give T cell receptor beta chains drawn from one sample of a study of T-cell reconstitution after alpha-beta-depleted transplantation in children. TCRdb reanalysed the PCR reads using MiXCR and keeps one entry per CDR3 protein. The sample gives some 490,000 distinct CDR3 sequences, around 13% of which show up once; 5% to 6% is in the top ten. The sample consisted of PBMCs from the stem cell graft donor, taken from the stem cell graft. The receptors come from a human donor who donated a stem cell graft to a child with combined immunodeficiency. Both conserved end residues are part of each CDR3. For some rows the clone size is stated as once, few or many, or as a class when expanded; others skip it.

clone size: -; V gene: TRBV24-1; CDR3 protein: CATSDFGVPKRSYEQYF
clone size: many; V gene: TRBV7-2; CDR3 protein: CASSPEQYSNQPQHF
clone size: many; V gene: TRBV6-1; CDR3 protein: CASGDRGTDTQYF
clone size: few; V gene: TRBV12-3/TRBV12-4; CDR3 protein: CASSLASTPRSFF
clone size: -; V gene: TRBV4-1; CDR3 protein: CASSPSSVGGTQYF
clone size: many; V gene: TRBV4-3; CDR3 protein: CASSQPDSTDTQYF
clone size: many; V gene: TRBV10-3; CDR3 protein: CAISESIEPQHF
clone size: -; V gene: TRBV7-3; CDR3 protein: CASSLISGNTQYF
clone size: -; V gene: TRBV7-9; CDR3 protein: CASSLRGPGEQFF
clone size: few; V gene: TRBV28; CDR3 protein: CASSSQGQGGANVLTF
clone size: few; V gene: TRBV12-5; CDR3 protein: CASGSVYEQYF